The rows below give T cell receptor beta chains drawn from one sample of a study of blood T cell repertoires in COVID-19. Produced via immunoSEQ multiplex PCR; TCRdb's table is partial and in-frame only. The table lists 100,000 to 150,000 clones, 78% of them singletons. Sequencing was performed on peripheral blood. The receptors were sampled from a man aged 65 to 85 with acute or convalescent COVID-19. CDR3s include the opening cysteine and the closing phenylalanine or tryptophan. Each record gives: J gene, V gene, CDR3 protein.

j_call: TRBJ1-3
v_call: TRBV6-2/TRBV6-3
cdr3_aa: CASSYSIGNTIYF

j_call: TRBJ2-7
v_call: TRBV5-1
cdr3_aa: CASSYTGGPTYEQYF

j_call: TRBJ1-3
v_call: TRBV19
cdr3_aa: CASSITGNTIYF

j_call: TRBJ1-1
v_call: TRBV18
cdr3_aa: CASSSTGKDTEAFF

j_call: TRBJ2-2
v_call: TRBV6-2/TRBV6-3
cdr3_aa: CASSYRRAGDTGELFF

j_call: TRBJ2-1
v_call: TRBV2
cdr3_aa: CASSDTSAGGGYNEQFF

j_call: TRBJ1-2
v_call: TRBV27
cdr3_aa: CASSLSPGTDANYGYTF

j_call: TRBJ1-3
v_call: TRBV9
cdr3_aa: CASSLSPEGTIYF

j_call: TRBJ2-3
v_call: TRBV6-5
cdr3_aa: CASSFGETVDTQYF

j_call: TRBJ2-1
v_call: TRBV6-4
cdr3_aa: CASSALAGAFNEQFF

j_call: TRBJ1-3
v_call: TRBV6-5
cdr3_aa: CAILGSSGNTIYF

j_call: TRBJ1-4
v_call: TRBV11-2
cdr3_aa: CASSFVGTGGEKLFF

j_call: TRBJ1-1
v_call: TRBV5-1
cdr3_aa: CASSLGPDSNTEAFF

j_call: TRBJ2-1
v_call: TRBV30
cdr3_aa: CAWSGTTTSGEQFF

j_call: TRBJ1-6
v_call: TRBV5-1
cdr3_aa: CASSMEGQGGSPLHF

j_call: TRBJ1-3
v_call: TRBV5-1
cdr3_aa: CASSLVADSGNTIYF

j_call: TRBJ2-3
v_call: TRBV23-1
cdr3_aa: CASSQSEAAIDTDTQYF

j_call: TRBJ1-2
v_call: TRBV2
cdr3_aa: CASSEAGGASYGYTF

j_call: TRBJ1-2
v_call: TRBV12-3/TRBV12-4
cdr3_aa: CASSQGQGHGYTF

j_call: TRBJ1-3
v_call: TRBV7-9
cdr3_aa: CASSLGAVGIYF

j_call: TRBJ2-7
v_call: TRBV11-3
cdr3_aa: CASSLGVVSSYEQYF

j_call: TRBJ1-5
v_call: TRBV2
cdr3_aa: CASSDRESNQPQHF

j_call: TRBJ1-2
v_call: TRBV7-3
cdr3_aa: CASSQTGDYGYTF

j_call: TRBJ1-1
v_call: TRBV7-2
cdr3_aa: CASSFMGADTEAFF

j_call: TRBJ2-1
v_call: TRBV19
cdr3_aa: CASSIPPGQGIDEQFF

j_call: TRBJ2-7
v_call: TRBV10-1
cdr3_aa: CARSQGYEQYF

j_call: TRBJ2-3
v_call: TRBV7-2
cdr3_aa: CASSRSADTQYF

j_call: TRBJ1-6
v_call: TRBV7-8
cdr3_aa: CASSPRTGGDRPLHF